The rows below give T cell receptor beta chains drawn from one sample of a study of T cell responses to AZD1222 COVID-19 vaccine. Repertoires were generated with immunoSEQ multiplex PCR, while TCRdb's copy carries only in-frame clones and drops some. The sample contains more than 95,000 clones, 70% to 90% of which appear only once. This material consisted of peripheral blood, taken on day 0 of AZD1222 vaccination. The receptors were gathered from an adult in good health. The CDR3 runs from the conserved cysteine through the conserved F or W. D genes are given only for firm matches. A row's size may be missing; if present it is once, few, many or a size class.

medium-sized	TRBJ1-6	NA	TRBV19	CASSPRVGQTNSPLHF	TGTGCCAGTAGTCCTAGGGTGGGACAAACAAATTCACCCCTCCACTTT
NA	TRBJ2-3	NA	TRBV7-8	CASSPQGTRTDTQYF	TGTGCCAGCAGTCCCCAGGGGACTCGCACAGATACGCAGTATTTT
NA	TRBJ2-7	NA	TRBV6-5	CASSYSSQGYEQYF	TGTGCCAGCAGTTACTCGAGCCAGGGGTACGAGCAGTACTTC
NA	TRBJ2-3	NA	TRBV7-3	CASSLSPGGDTDTQYF	TGTGCCAGCAGCTTAAGCCCAGGTGGGGACACAGATACGCAGTATTTT
NA	TRBJ1-1	NA	TRBV6-1	CASSEGRKMAAFF	TGTGCCAGCAGTGAGGGACGGAAAATGGCAGCTTTCTTT
NA	TRBJ2-7	NA	TRBV9	CASRGVYSYEQYF	TGTGCCAGCAGGGGGGTTTACTCCTACGAGCAGTACTTC
NA	TRBJ1-1	NA	TRBV25-1	CASAGVTEAFF	TGTGCCAGCGCAGGGGTCACTGAAGCTTTCTTT
NA	TRBJ1-5	NA	TRBV10-3	CAISDPDSHGNQPQHF	TGTGCCATCAGTGACCCGGACAGCCATGGCAATCAGCCCCAGCATTTT
NA	TRBJ1-4	TRBD1	TRBV27	CASSLRGQGLEKLFF	TGTGCCAGCAGTTTGAGGGGACAGGGGCTTGAAAAACTGTTTTTT
NA	TRBJ1-4	TRBD1	TRBV19	CASSIGGRGNEKLFF	TGTGCCAGTAGTATCGGGGGCAGGGGGAATGAAAAACTGTTTTTT
NA	TRBJ1-4	NA	TRBV5-6	CASSLPQGSGEKLFF	TGTGCCAGCAGCTTACCACAGGGTTCGGGGGAAAAACTGTTTTTT
NA	TRBJ2-7	TRBD1	TRBV18	CASSVTGQGYEQYF	TGTGCCAGCTCAGTAACGGGACAGGGTTACGAGCAGTACTTC
few	TRBJ1-2	NA	TRBV6-1	CASSEGPGRSNYGYTF	TGTGCCAGCAGTGAAGGGCCGGGAAGAAGTAACTATGGCTACACCTTC
few	TRBJ1-1	TRBD1	TRBV7-8	CASSFNTGGGKAFF	TGTGCCAGCAGCTTCAACACAGGGGGCGGAAAAGCTTTCTTT
NA	TRBJ1-1	NA	TRBV10-3	CAISDAGNTEAFF	TGTGCCATCAGTGATGCAGGAAACACTGAAGCTTTCTTT
NA	TRBJ1-1	NA	TRBV7-6	CASSLGQVGRVTEAFF	TGTGCCAGCAGCTTGGGTCAGGTGGGGCGGGTCACTGAAGCTTTCTTT
NA	TRBJ2-1	NA	TRBV15	CATSRGGGPYNEQFF	TGTGCCACCAGCAGAGGTGGGGGCCCTTACAATGAGCAGTTCTTC
once	TRBJ1-1	NA	TRBV7-3	CASSLNGRWGLDTEAFF	TGTGCCAGCAGCTTAAACGGCCGGTGGGGTTTGGACACTGAAGCTTTCTTT
NA	TRBJ1-5	TRBD1	TRBV7-8	CASSLAGTGVRQPQHF	TGTGCCAGCAGCTTAGCGGGGACAGGGGTTCGTCAGCCCCAGCATTTT
NA	TRBJ1-2	NA	TRBV6-5	CASRGASDRNYGYTF	TGTGCCAGCAGGGGCGCCTCGGACAGAAACTATGGCTACACCTTC
few	TRBJ2-3	NA	TRBV3-1/TRBV3-2	CAASRTTDTQYF	TGTGCCGCAAGCAGGACGACAGATACGCAGTATTTT
NA	TRBJ1-2	NA	TRBV7-2	CASSLEDRGRRTGYTF	TGTGCCAGCAGCTTAGAAGACCGGGGGCGGAGAACAGGCTACACCTTC
NA	TRBJ1-1	NA	TRBV30	CAWSDRAGVTEAFF	TGTGCCTGGAGTGATCGGGCAGGGGTCACTGAAGCTTTCTTT
NA	TRBJ1-3	NA	TRBV10-1	CASSDRVGGNTIYF	TGCGCCAGCAGTGACAGGGTGGGCGGAAACACCATATATTTT
NA	TRBJ1-6	NA	TRBV6-1	CASSESRVGLNSPLHF	TGTGCCAGCAGCGAAAGCAGGGTGGGACTTAATTCACCCCTCCACTTT
NA	TRBJ2-3	TRBD2	TRBV9	CASSPGTSGGSRTDTQYF	TGTGCCAGCAGCCCGGGGACTAGCGGGGGCAGTCGAACGGATACGCAGTATTTT
NA	TRBJ1-1	NA	TRBV4-2	CASSQSGNGNTEAFF	TGTGCCAGCAGCCAAAGCGGAAATGGGAACACTGAAGCTTTCTTT
NA	TRBJ1-1	NA	TRBV15	CATSRDRGLQPYTEAFF	TGTGCCACCAGCAGAGATCGGGGCCTTCAGCCATACACTGAAGCTTTCTTT
NA	TRBJ1-4	TRBD1	TRBV5-6	CASSLLGQGDDEKLFF	TGTGCCAGCAGCTTGCTCGGACAGGGCGATGATGAAAAACTGTTTTTT
NA	TRBJ2-1	NA	TRBV2	CAPSKWAARSYNEQFF	TGTGCCCCCTCAAAATGGGCGGCCCGCTCCTACAATGAGCAGTTCTTC
once	TRBJ1-5	NA	TRBV6-5	CASSLIEGDQPQHF	TGTGCCAGCAGTTTAATCGAGGGCGATCAGCCCCAGCATTTT
NA	TRBJ2-1	NA	TRBV5-1	CASSLDSNNEQFF	TGCGCCAGCAGCTTGGACAGCAACAATGAGCAGTTCTTC
NA	TRBJ1-1	NA	TRBV10-3	CAIKPGGDGRAFF	TGTGCCATCAAACCCGGCGGGGACGGTCGGGCTTTCTTT
NA	TRBJ2-2	TRBD2	TRBV5-1	CASSLGSGGTGELFF	TGCGCCAGCAGCTTGGGAAGCGGGGGGACCGGGGAGCTGTTTTTT
NA	TRBJ1-6	TRBD1	TRBV7-2	CAKPTGENSPLHF	TGTGCCAAGCCGACAGGGGAGAATTCACCCCTCCACTTT
NA	TRBJ1-1	TRBD1	TRBV10-2	CATNPGQGARTEAFF	TGCGCCACCAACCCGGGACAGGGGGCGCGGACTGAAGCTTTCTTT
NA	TRBJ2-3	NA	TRBV13	CASSLEGRLAGGTDTQYF	TGTGCCAGCAGCTTAGAGGGTAGGCTAGCTGGGGGCACAGATACGCAGTATTTT
NA	TRBJ2-5	TRBD1	TRBV29-1	CSVVGGLGPGETQYF	TGCAGCGTAGTAGGGGGCCTTGGGCCCGGAGAGACCCAGTACTTC
NA	TRBJ2-5	NA	TRBV14	CASSVSETQYF	TGTGCCAGCAGCGTATCGGAGACCCAGTACTTC
many	TRBJ1-1	NA	TRBV11-2	CASSPLLNTEAFF	TGTGCCTCATCTCCGCTCTTGAACACTGAAGCTTTCTTT
NA	TRBJ2-1	NA	TRBV7-9	CASSLDPSPYNEQFF	TGTGCCAGCAGCTTAGACCCCTCACCCTACAATGAGCAGTTCTTC